The 18 T cell receptor beta chains below all came from one sample that was sequenced in a study of blood T cell repertoires in COVID-19. Clones were sequenced by immunoSEQ multiplex PCR, and TCRdb holds only the in-frame ones, with some missing. The table shows approximately 250,000 clones, with approximately 83% occurring only once. The sequencing sample was made of peripheral blood. All receptors come from a woman aged 45-60 years with acute or convalescent COVID-19.

The V gene is TRBV9, the J gene TRBJ1-3, with 9 bases identical to TRBD1. The germline V gene has CDR1 SGDLS and CDR2 YYNGEE. The CDR3 has 14 residues. V shed 7 bases, J shed 7 bases, and the junction held 9 bases outside the gene matches. This chain's CDR3 is CASDEGTGSNTIYF. DNA of the CDR3: TGTGCCAGCGATGAAGGGACAGGGAGCAACACCATATATTTT.

The chain carries TRBV6-2 or TRBV6-3 and TRBJ2-1; TRBD2 matches at 7 bases. CDR1 is MNHEY and CDR2 is SVGEGT in the germline V gene. This CDR3 is 14 amino acids long. V lost 5 bases to trimming and J lost 4 bases; unmatched junction nucleotides: 5. CDR3 sequence reads: CASSQTSRYNEQFF. CDR3 nucleotide sequence: TGTGCCAGCAGTCAGACTAGCAGGTACAATGAGCAGTTCTTC.

The J gene is TRBJ1-4, the V gene TRBV5-1, with D possibly TRBD1 on 6 matching bases. The germline CDR1 and CDR2 sequences are SGHRS and YFSETQ. Trimming shortened V by 1 base and J by 5 bases, and 15 bases separated the two germline ends. The CDR3 consists of 16 residues. CDR3 amino acids: CASSLWAGGRNEKLFF. CDR3 bases: TGCGCCAGCAGCTTGTGGGCGGGGGGCCGGAATGAAAAACTGTTTTTT.

This clone is a singleton in its sample. This chain joins TRBV20-1 and TRBJ1-4; possibly TRBD1 for D (6 bases). This CDR3 has 13 amino acids. V shed 3 bases and J shed 8 bases, with 13 bases lying between them. CDR1 is DFQATT and CDR2 is SNEGSKA in the germline V gene (reference sequence). CDR3 DNA sequence: TGCAGTGCTAGTTCCAGGACAGAGGAAAAACTGTTTTTT. Its protein is CSASSRTEEKLFF.

The chain is built from TRBV11-1 and TRBJ1-3; 9 bases are a match to TRBD1. The junction had 6 bases not matched to a gene; V was cut back by 5 bases and J by 10 bases. Germline values: CDR1 SGHAT, CDR2 FQDESV (reference sequence). The CDR3 is 13 residues long. The CDR3 nucleotides read TGTGCCAGCAGCCGGGACAGGGAGAGGACCATATATTTT. Its translation is CASSRDRERTIYF.

The V and J genes are TRBV3-1 (or the pseudogene TRBV3-2) and TRBJ1-1; D is unresolved. Trimming cost V 4 bases and J 0 bases, with 12 bases left between them. The CDR3 length is 15 residues. From germline, CDR1 is LGHDT and CDR2 YNNKEL (reference sequence). CDR3 region: CASSLPGNLNTEAFF. The CDR3 region has the DNA TGTGCCAGCAGCCTCCCGGGGAACCTGAACACTGAAGCTTTCTTT.

The rearrangement links TRBV3-1 (or the pseudogene TRBV3-2) to TRBJ2-1; 9 positions match TRBD2. This CDR3 spans 16 amino acids. CDR1 is LGHDT, CDR2 YNNKEL, per germline (reference sequence). Trimming cost V 6 bases and J 0 bases; bases outside gene matches: 6. CDR3 coding DNA: TGTGCCAGCAGGCGGACTAGCGATGTCTCCTACAATGAGCAGTTCTTC. It codes for CASRRTSDVSYNEQFF.

This chain joins TRBV20-1 and TRBJ2-3; 16 bases are a match to TRBD2. Germline V gene lookup returns CDR1 DFQATT and CDR2 SNEGSKA (reference sequence). The trim removed 3 bases at V and 2 bases at J, leaving 5 bases unmatched. This CDR3 has 17 amino acids. The CDR3 here is CSASPGTSGRATDTQYF. CDR3 DNA: TGCAGTGCTAGTCCCGGGACTAGCGGGAGGGCCACAGATACGCAGTATTTT.

This chain connects TRBV7-9 to TRBJ1-6; the D gene is possibly TRBD1 (6 bases). This CDR3 contains 14 residues. The V gene's germline CDR1 is SEHNR and CDR2 FQNEAQ (reference sequence). Trimming took 5 bases from V and 7 from J, leaving 12 bases between them. The CDR3: CASSLHGQNSPLHF. CDR3 coding DNA: TGTGCCAGCAGCCTACATGGACAGAATTCACCCCTCCACTTT.

The gene calls are TRBV7-2 and TRBJ1-2; D unclear. Deletions cut 5 bases from V and 2 bases from J, with 12 bases between. Germline V gene sequence: CDR1 SGHTA, CDR2 FQGNSA. CDR3 length equals 14 residues. The CDR3 protein is CASSLGTGNYGYTF. CDR3 coding DNA: TGTGCCAGCAGCCTAGGTACGGGGAACTATGGCTACACCTTC.

The rearrangement links TRBV6-5 to TRBJ2-7; perhaps TRBD2 as D (5 bases). CDR1 and CDR2 (germline): MNHEY, SVGAGI. CDR3 length equals 11 residues. V lost 9 bases and J lost 3, with 9 bases in between. CDR3 sequence reads: CASTEGYEQYF. The CDR3 DNA is TGTGCCAGTACCGAGGGCTACGAGCAGTACTTC.

The chain employs TRBV5-1 and TRBJ2-3; D is uncertain. This CDR3 region has 12 residues. Germline V gene sequence: CDR1 SGHRS, CDR2 YFSETQ. V shed 1 base and J shed 4 bases, with 4 bases lying between them. CDR3 in amino acids: CASSLSSDTQYF. The CDR3 DNA follows: TGCGCCAGCAGCTTGTCTTCAGATACGCAGTATTTT.

This clone appeared once. The CDR3 here is CATSRDGQLAQYF. In DNA form, the CDR3 reads TGTGCCACCAGCAGAGATGGGCAGTTAGCCCAGTACTTC. The V gene is TRBV15, the J gene TRBJ2-5; D remains unclear. V lost 0 bases and J lost 9, with 11 bases in between. CDR3 size: 13 residues. Per germline, CDR1 LNHNV and CDR2 YYDKDF (reference sequence).

This rearrangement joins TRBV27 to TRBJ2-5; tentatively, D is TRBD2 (5 bases). CDR1 MNHEY and CDR2 SMNVEV come from the germline V gene (reference sequence). CDR3 length equals 13 residues. The V gene lost 3 bases and the J gene lost 2 bases, with 7 bases spanning the gap. The CDR3: CASSFGMQETQYF. The CDR3 DNA reads TGTGCCAGCAGTTTCGGGATGCAAGAGACCCAGTACTTC.

This rearrangement joins TRBV5-4 to TRBJ1-1; 10 bases map to TRBD1. The germline CDR1 and CDR2 sequences are SGHNT and YYREEE (reference sequence). This CDR3 region has 16 residues. V lost 4 bases, J lost 4 bases, and 10 bases stayed unmatched. CDR3 nucleotides: TGTGCCAGCAGCGGCCCGGGACAGGGGATCGGCACTGAAGCTTTCTTT. Its translation is CASSGPGQGIGTEAFF.

The rearrangement joins TRBV3-1 (or the pseudogene TRBV3-2) to TRBJ2-4, with TRBD2 as a possible D gene (6 bases). Between the trimmed V and J ends, which lost 1 base and 4 bases, there was a span of 20 bases. The CDR3 length is 18 residues. Germline CDR1 and CDR2: LGHDT and YNNKEL (reference sequence). CDR3 coding DNA: TGTGCCAGCAGCCAAGTTTTTATCGGCCCCAGCGGGAAAAACATTCAGTACTTC. Amino acid sequence: CASSQVFIGPSGKNIQYF.

The rearrangement uses TRBV5-1 and TRBJ1-4; D is unresolved. The CDR3 is 13 amino acids. CDR1 is SGHRS and CDR2 is YFSETQ in the germline V gene. Trimming pared 4 bases from V and 5 bases from J, leaving 9 bases between. CDR3 amino acids: CASSPGGNEKLFF. The CDR3 nucleotides read TGCGCCAGCAGCCCGGGCGGGAATGAAAAACTGTTTTTT.

The chain employs TRBV6-5 and TRBJ2-7; D possibly corresponds to TRBD1 (6 bases). Germline V gene data show CDR1 as MNHEY and CDR2 as SVGAGI. Trimming shortened V by 0 bases and J by 2 bases, and 11 bases separated the two germline ends. The CDR3 has 15 amino acids. For the CDR3, the DNA is TGTGCCAGCAGTTACTCGAGCGACAGGACCTACGAGCAGTACTTC. Its translation is CASSYSSDRTYEQYF.